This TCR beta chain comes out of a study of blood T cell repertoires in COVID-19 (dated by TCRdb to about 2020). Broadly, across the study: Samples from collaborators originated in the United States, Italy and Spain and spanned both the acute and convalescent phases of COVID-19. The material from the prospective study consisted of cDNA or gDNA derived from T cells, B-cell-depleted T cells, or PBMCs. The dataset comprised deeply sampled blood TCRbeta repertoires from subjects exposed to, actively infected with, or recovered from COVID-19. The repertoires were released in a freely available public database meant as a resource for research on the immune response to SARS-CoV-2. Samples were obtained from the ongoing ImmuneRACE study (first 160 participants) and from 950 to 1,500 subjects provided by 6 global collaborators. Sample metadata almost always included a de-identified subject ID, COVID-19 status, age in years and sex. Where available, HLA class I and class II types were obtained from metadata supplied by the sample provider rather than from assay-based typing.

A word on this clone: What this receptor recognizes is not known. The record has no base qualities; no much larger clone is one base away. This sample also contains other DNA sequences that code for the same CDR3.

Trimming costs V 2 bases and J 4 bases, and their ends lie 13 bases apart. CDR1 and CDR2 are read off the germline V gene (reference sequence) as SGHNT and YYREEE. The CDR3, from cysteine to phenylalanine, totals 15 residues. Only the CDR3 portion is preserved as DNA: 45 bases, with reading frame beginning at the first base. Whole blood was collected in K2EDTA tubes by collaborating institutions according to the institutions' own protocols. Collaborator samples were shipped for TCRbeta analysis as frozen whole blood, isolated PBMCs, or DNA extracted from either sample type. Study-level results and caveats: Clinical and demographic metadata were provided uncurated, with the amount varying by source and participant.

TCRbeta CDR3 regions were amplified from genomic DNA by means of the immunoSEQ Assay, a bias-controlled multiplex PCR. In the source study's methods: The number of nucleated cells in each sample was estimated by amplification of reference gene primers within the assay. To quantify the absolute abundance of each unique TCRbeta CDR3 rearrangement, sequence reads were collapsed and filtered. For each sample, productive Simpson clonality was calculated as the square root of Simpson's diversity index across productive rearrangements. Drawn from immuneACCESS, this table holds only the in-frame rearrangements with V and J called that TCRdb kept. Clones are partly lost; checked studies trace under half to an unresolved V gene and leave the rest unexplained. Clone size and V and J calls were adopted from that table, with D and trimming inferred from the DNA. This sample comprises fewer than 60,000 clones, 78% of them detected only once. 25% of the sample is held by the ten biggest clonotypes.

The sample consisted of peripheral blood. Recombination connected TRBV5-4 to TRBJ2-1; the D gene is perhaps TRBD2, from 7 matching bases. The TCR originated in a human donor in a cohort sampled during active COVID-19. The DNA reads TGTGCCAGCAGCTTAGGGGGGGTGAGTTACAATGAGCAGTTCTTC. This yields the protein CASSLGGVSYNEQFF.